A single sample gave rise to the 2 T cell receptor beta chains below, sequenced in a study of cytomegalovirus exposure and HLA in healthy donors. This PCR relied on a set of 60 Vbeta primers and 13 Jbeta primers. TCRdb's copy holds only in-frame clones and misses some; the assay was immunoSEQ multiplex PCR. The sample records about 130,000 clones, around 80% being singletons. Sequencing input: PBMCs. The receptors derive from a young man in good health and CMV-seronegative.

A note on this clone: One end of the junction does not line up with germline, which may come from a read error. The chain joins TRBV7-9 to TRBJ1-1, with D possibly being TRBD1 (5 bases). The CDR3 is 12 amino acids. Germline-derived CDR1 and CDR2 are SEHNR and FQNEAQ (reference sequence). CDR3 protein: CSSSLGKQGAFF. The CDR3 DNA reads TGTTCCAGCAGCTTAGGGAAGCAGGGAGCTTTCTTT.

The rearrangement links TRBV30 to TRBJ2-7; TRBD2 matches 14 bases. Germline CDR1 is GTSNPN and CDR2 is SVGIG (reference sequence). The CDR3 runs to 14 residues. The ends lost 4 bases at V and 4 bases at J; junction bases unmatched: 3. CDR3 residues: CAWNRLAGGYEQYF. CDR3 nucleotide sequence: TGTGCCTGGAATAGACTAGCGGGAGGGTACGAGCAGTACTTC. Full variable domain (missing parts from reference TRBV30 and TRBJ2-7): SQTIHQWPATLVQPVGSPLSLECTVEGTSNPNLYWYRQAAGRGLQLLFYSVGIGQISSEVPQNLSASRPQDRQFILSSKKLLLSDSGFYLCAWNRLAGGYEQYFGPGTRLTVT.